The 19 T cell receptor beta chains in this list originate from one sample, sequenced in a study of metastatic and nonmetastatic thyroid tumors. TCRdb reassembled clones from the PCR reads with MiXCR. The data show more than 40,000 clones, around 17% seen once. All patients were untreated before thyroid surgery. What was sequenced was blood. The receptors stem from a female donor with papillary thyroid cancer or a benign thyroid nodule (not recorded which). Some clones in this sample may be carry-over from other donors' samples.

In this sample, this clone turned up many times. The chain's CDR3 is CASSHTPGQGADEQYF. The CDR3 DNA is TGTGCCAGCAGCCATACCCCAGGACAGGGGGCCGACGAGCAGTACTTC. The V gene is TRBV6-1, the J gene TRBJ2-7; 11 bases align to TRBD1. The CDR3 is 16 amino acids. Germline V gene data show CDR1 as MNHNS and CDR2 as SASEGT. Trimming at V came to 6 bases and at J to 5 bases, leaving 12 bases not matched to a gene.

This clone showed up many times. V usage is TRBV30 and J usage is TRBJ2-2; perhaps TRBD2 as D (5 bases). Germline assignment: CDR1 GTSNPN and CDR2 SVGIG (reference sequence). The CDR3 contains 14 residues. Trimming pared 5 bases from V and 0 bases from J, leaving 10 bases between. CDR3 in amino acids: CAWGEFANTGELFF. For the CDR3, the DNA is TGTGCCTGGGGGGAGTTCGCGAACACCGGGGAGCTGTTTTTT.

This clone was counted a few times. The V and J genes are TRBV18 and TRBJ2-7; no reliable D call. The V end was cut by 3 bases, the J end by 3 bases, with 3 bases between. The CDR3 is 11 residues long. Germline-derived CDR1 and CDR2 are KGHSH and LQKENI. CDR3 coding DNA: TGTGCCAGCTCACCTAACTACGAGCAGTACTTC. Residues: CASSPNYEQYF.

This clone was picked up many times. This chain uses TRBV10-3 with TRBJ1-5; D is unclear. This CDR3 has 14 residues. Germline CDR1 and CDR2: ENHRY and SYGVKD. The ends were cut back, 2 bases at V and 3 bases at J, with 8 bases in the middle. The CDR3 loop reads CAISERSDNQPQHF. Here the CDR3 DNA reads TGTGCCATCAGTGAGCGGAGTGACAATCAGCCCCAGCATTTT.

The genes are TRBV5-5 and TRBJ1-2; D remains unclear. In germline, CDR1 is SGHKS, CDR2 YYEKEE (reference sequence). The V end lost 1 base, the J end lost 0 bases, and 7 bases lay between the germline ends. The CDR3 contains 14 residues. CDR3 amino acids: CASSLSPANYGYTF. The CDR3 nucleotides read TGTGCCAGCAGCTTGTCTCCGGCTAACTATGGCTACACCTTC.

There are a few counts of this clone. The chain carries TRBV6-2 or TRBV6-3 and TRBJ2-5; TRBD1 aligns across 7 bases. This CDR3 spans 15 amino acids. Germline CDR1 MNHEY, CDR2 SVGEGT. V shed 2 bases, J shed 3 bases, and the junction held 6 bases outside the gene matches. The CDR3 region has the DNA TGTGCCAGCAGTTACGTAAGGACAGGTGAAGAGACCCAGTACTTC. It translates to CASSYVRTGEETQYF.

This clone has at least ten counts. This chain joins TRBV10-3 and TRBJ1-4, with D perhaps matching TRBD1 (5 bases). Trimming removed 3 bases at V and 4 bases at J, with 12 bases between. Germline values: CDR1 ENHRY, CDR2 SYGVKD. The CDR3 has 15 amino acids. The CDR3 DNA reads as TGTGCCATCAGTGACGGGGGAAGCTATAATGAAAAACTGTTTTTT. Its translation: CAISDGGSYNEKLFF.

This clone is judged medium-sized. Written as DNA, the CDR3 is TGTGCCAGCAGCCTGACTGGGTACGAGCAGTACTTC. Protein product: CASSLTGYEQYF. The chain carries TRBV6-1 and TRBJ2-7; D unresolved. Per the germline V gene, CDR1 is MNHNS and CDR2 is SASEGT. The V end was cut by 6 bases, the J end by 4 bases, with 10 bases between. CDR3 length equals 12 residues.

The table lists this clone with a few counts. J is TRBJ1-5 and V is TRBV28, with D hard to call. V was trimmed by 2 bases and J by 4 bases, leaving 6 bases between them. Germline V gene data show CDR1 as MDHEN and CDR2 as SYDVKM. CDR3 length: 13 amino acids. CDR3 region: CASSLIGNQPQHF. CDR3 DNA: TGTGCCAGCAGTTTAATCGGGAATCAGCCCCAGCATTTT. Filled out from reference TRBV28 and TRBJ1-5, the complete variable domain reads DVKVTQSSRYLVKRTGEKVFLECVQDMDHENMFWYRQDPGLGLRLIYFSYDVKMKEKGDIPEGYSVSREKKERFSLILESASTNQTSMYLCASSLIGNQPQHFGDGTRLSIL.

This clone was recorded at least ten times. This chain uses TRBV29-1 with TRBJ1-1; weak D call: TRBD1 (5 bases). Trimming took off 6 bases at V and 5 bases at J, with 16 bases between the two ends. The CDR3 is 13 amino acids. Germline V gene sequence: CDR1 SQVTM, CDR2 ANQGSEA. The CDR3 bases are TGCAGCGTCCAGGGCCAGTTTGGGACTGAAGCTTTCTTT. Its protein product is CSVQGQFGTEAFF.

This clone was seen ten or more times. The rearrangement joins TRBV7-9 to TRBJ2-5; D is unclear. Germline CDR1 SEHNR, CDR2 FQNEAQ (reference sequence). The CDR3 is 14 amino acids. V dropped 6 bases and J dropped 3 bases, with 14 bases sitting between them. CDR3 protein: CASSPGPRKETQYF. The CDR3 DNA follows: TGTGCCAGCAGTCCTGGGCCGCGTAAAGAGACCCAGTACTTC.

V is TRBV12-3 or TRBV12-4 and J is TRBJ2-3, with a possible D match to TRBD1 (6 bases). This CDR3 has 15 amino acids. V was pared by 6 bases and J by 6 bases, with 19 bases between. DNA of the CDR3: TGTGCCAGCAGCGCACAGGGTGGCCTGGTGGATACGCAGTATTTT. Translation: CASSAQGGLVDTQYF.

This clone has a handful of counts. V gene TRBV6-1 combines with J gene TRBJ1-2; the D gene is possibly TRBD1 (6 bases). The V gene's germline CDR1 is MNHNS and CDR2 SASEGT. CDR3 length: 15 residues. The ends were cut back, 6 bases at V and 2 bases at J, with 16 bases in the middle. Here the CDR3 DNA reads TGTGCCAGCAGCGGGGTGGGGACACGGAACTATGGCTACACCTTC. Translated: CASSGVGTRNYGYTF.

In this sample, this clone turned up a few times. The CDR3 spells CASSYSIWGGQPQHF. The CDR3 nucleotides are TGTGCCAGCAGTTACTCGATTTGGGGGGGTCAGCCCCAGCATTTT. This chain joins TRBV6-2 or TRBV6-3 and TRBJ1-5; TRBD1 is a possible D gene (5 bases). Trimming left V 0 bases short and J 6 bases short, with 12 bases between. The CDR3 has 15 residues. Germline V gene lookup returns CDR1 MNHEY and CDR2 SVGEGT.

Of note for this clone: Germline is not matched at one junction end, which may reflect a read error. The chain has TRBV24-1 and TRBJ2-7; D might be TRBD2 (6 bases). This CDR3 is built from 12 residues. Germline assignment: CDR1 KGHDR and CDR2 SFDVKD. The CDR3 sequence is CATGDGLLEKYF. CDR3 in DNA: TGTGCCACCGGTGATGGACTATTGGAGAAGTACTTC.

This clone was recorded at least ten times. The chain links TRBV11-1 to TRBJ2-6, with a tentative D call TRBD2 (7 bases). V gave up 1 base and J gave up 2 bases, with 12 bases separating them. CDR3 length: 17 residues. Germline CDR1 is SGHAT and CDR2 is FQDESV (reference sequence). For the CDR3, the DNA is TGTGCCAGCAGCTTAGAAGGGGGGGAAGCTGGGGCCAACGTCCTGACTTTC. As protein: CASSLEGGEAGANVLTF. Based on the CDR3 plus reference TRBV11-1 and TRBJ2-6, the full variable domain is EAEVAQSPRYKITEKSQAVAFWCDPISGHATLYWYRQILGQGPELLVQFQDESVVDDSQLPKDRFSAERLKGVDSTLKIQPAELGDSAMYLCASSLEGGEAGANVLTFGAGSRLTVL.

This clone was detected only a few times. The chain has TRBV6-1 and TRBJ1-5; TRBD1 is a possible D gene (5 bases). The CDR3 has 15 amino acids. CDR1 is MNHNS and CDR2 is SASEGT in the germline V gene. V was pared by 5 bases and J by 5 bases, with 16 bases between. This chain's CDR3 is CASSLLGAADQPQHF. The CDR3 coding sequence is TGTGCCAGCAGTTTGCTTGGGGCGGCGGATCAGCCCCAGCATTTT.

This clone occurred many times. The chain carries TRBV7-2 and TRBJ2-3; no firm D call. The CDR3 covers 13 residues. Between the trimmed V and J ends, which lost 3 bases and 4 bases, there was a span of 8 bases. Germline lookup yields CDR1 SGHTA and CDR2 FQGNSA. The CDR3 nucleotides are TGTGCCAGCAGCTTGGCTAGTCCAGATACGCAGTATTTT. Encoded protein: CASSLASPDTQYF.

The chain joins TRBV5-1 to TRBJ2-1; the D is unclear. V lost 6 bases, J lost 6 bases, and 7 bases lay in between. Germline CDR1 and CDR2: SGHRS and YFSETQ. This CDR3 is 11 amino acids long. The CDR3 bases are TGCGCCAGCATCATAAGCAATGAGCAGTTCTTC. This translates into CASIISNEQFF.